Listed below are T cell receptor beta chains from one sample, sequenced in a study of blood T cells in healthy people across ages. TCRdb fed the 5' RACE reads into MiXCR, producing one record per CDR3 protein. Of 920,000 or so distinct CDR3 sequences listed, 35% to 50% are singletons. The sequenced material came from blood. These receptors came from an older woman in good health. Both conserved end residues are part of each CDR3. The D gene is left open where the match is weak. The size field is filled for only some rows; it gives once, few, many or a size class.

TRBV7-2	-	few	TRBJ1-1	CASSLGRKSNTEAFF	TGTGCCAGCAGCTTGGGCAGGAAGTCGAACACTGAAGCTTTCTTT
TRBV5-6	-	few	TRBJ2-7	CASSLVGWGYEQYF	TGTGCCAGCAGCTTAGTAGGTTGGGGCTACGAGCAGTACTTC
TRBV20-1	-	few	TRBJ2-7	CSASGGSDYEQYF	TGCAGTGCTAGCGGTGGGAGCGACTACGAGCAGTACTTC
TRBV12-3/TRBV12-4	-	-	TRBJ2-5	CASSGSQAQETQYF	TGTGCCAGCAGTGGGAGCCAGGCACAAGAGACCCAGTACTTC
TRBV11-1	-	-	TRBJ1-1	CASSLGYPGFLSPEAFF	TGTGCCAGCAGCTTAGGGTACCCGGGGTTTCTTTCCCCTGAAGCTTTCTTT
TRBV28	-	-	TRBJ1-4	CASSQTKVNEKLFF	TGTGCCAGCAGCCAGACAAAGGTTAATGAAAAACTGTTTTTT
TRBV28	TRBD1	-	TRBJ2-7	CASSPTDRGGYEQYF	TGTGCCAGCAGTCCAACGGACAGGGGTGGGTACGAGCAGTACTTC
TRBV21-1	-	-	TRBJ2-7	CASSKDDLYEQYF	TGTGCCAGCAGCAAAGATGACCTCTACGAGCAGTACTTC
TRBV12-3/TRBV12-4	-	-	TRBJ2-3	CASSVYRTDTQYF	TGTGCCAGCAGTGTATATCGCACAGATACGCAGTATTTT
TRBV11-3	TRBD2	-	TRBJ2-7	CASSPGGTRGYEQYF	TGTGCCAGCAGCCCCGGAGGGACTAGGGGCTACGAGCAGTACTTC
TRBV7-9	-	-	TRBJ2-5	CASSSKEGVIWETQYF	TGTGCCAGCAGCTCCAAGGAGGGGGTAATTTGGGAGACCCAGTACTTC
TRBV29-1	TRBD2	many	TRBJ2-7	CSVGGGEQYF	TGCAGCGTTGGGGGGGGTGAGCAGTACTTC
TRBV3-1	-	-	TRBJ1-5	CASSQSPGGNQPQHF	TGTGCCAGCAGCCAATCCCCCGGGGGGAATCAGCCCCAGCATTTT
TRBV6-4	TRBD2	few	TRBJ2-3	CASSAISGRLDTQYF	TGTGCCAGCAGTGCCATTAGCGGGAGGTTAGATACGCAGTATTTT
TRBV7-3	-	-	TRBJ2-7	CASSSPDKYNEQYF	TGTGCCAGCAGCTCCCCGGACAAGTACAATGAGCAGTACTTC
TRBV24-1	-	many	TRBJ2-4	CATSALKSAPPSNIQYF	TGTGCCACCAGTGCCTTGAAGTCTGCGCCGCCCTCGAACATTCAGTACTTC
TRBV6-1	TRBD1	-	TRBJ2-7	CASLGTGNYEQYF	TGTGCCAGCCTGGGGACAGGGAACTACGAGCAGTACTTC
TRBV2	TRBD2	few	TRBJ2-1	CASSGLSGNDYSYNEQFF	TGTGCCAGCAGTGGCCTTAGCGGGAATGATTACTCCTACAATGAGCAGTTCTTC
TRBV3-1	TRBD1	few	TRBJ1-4	CASSLTGAVNEKLFF	TGTGCCAGCAGCCTGACAGGGGCAGTTAATGAAAAACTGTTTTTT
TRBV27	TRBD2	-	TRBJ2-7	CASSSTGLTSYEQYF	TGTGCCAGCAGTTCTACGGGACTAACTTCATACGAGCAGTACTTC
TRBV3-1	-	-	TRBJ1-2	CASSPPQWAYGYTF	TGTGCCAGCAGCCCCCCGCAGTGGGCCTATGGCTACACCTTC
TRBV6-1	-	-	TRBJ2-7	CASSPNTAGPPTEQYF	TGTGCCAGCAGTCCCAATACGGCGGGACCCCCTACCGAGCAGTACTTC
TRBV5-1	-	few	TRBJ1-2	CASSLSTNPGGYTF	TGCGCCAGCAGCTTGTCGACGAATCCGGGGGGCTACACCTTC
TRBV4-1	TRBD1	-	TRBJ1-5	CASSQEGQGGSNQPQHF	TGCGCCAGCAGCCAAGAAGGGCAGGGGGGCAGCAATCAGCCCCAGCATTTT
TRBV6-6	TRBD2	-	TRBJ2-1	CTSSYSPSGNEQFF	TGTACCAGCAGTTACTCTCCTAGCGGGAATGAGCAGTTCTTC
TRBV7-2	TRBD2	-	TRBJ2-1	CASSFGLAGSSYEQFF	TGTGCCAGCAGCTTCGGACTAGCGGGAAGCTCCTACGAGCAGTTCTTC
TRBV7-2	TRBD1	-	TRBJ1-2	CASSLGGQGGSNYGYTF	TGTGCCAGCAGCTTAGGCGGACAGGGGGGAAGTAACTATGGCTACACCTTC
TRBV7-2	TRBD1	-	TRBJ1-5	CASSLETQGAQPQHF	TGTGCCAGCAGCTTAGAGACCCAGGGGGCCCAGCCCCAGCATTTT
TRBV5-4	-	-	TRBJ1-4	CASSDRETSEKLFF	TGTGCCAGCAGCGACCGGGAGACTAGTGAAAAACTGTTTTTT
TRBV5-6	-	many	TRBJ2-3	CASSFAQGGDTQYF	TGTGCCAGCAGCTTCGCACAGGGAGGGGATACGCAGTATTTT
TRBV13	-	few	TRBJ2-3	CASSRRAPVDTQYF	TGTGCCAGCAGCCGCCGGGCCCCGGTGGATACGCAGTATTTT
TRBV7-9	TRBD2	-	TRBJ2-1	CASSLWSSGSNEQFF	TGTGCCAGCAGCTTATGGTCTAGCGGGAGCAATGAGCAGTTCTTC
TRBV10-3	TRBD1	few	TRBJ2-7	CAISGTGGSYEQYF	TGTGCCATCAGTGGGACAGGGGGCTCCTACGAGCAGTACTTC
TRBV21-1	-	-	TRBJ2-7	CASSNGLAGVLYEQYF	TGTGCCAGCAGCAATGGACTAGCGGGAGTGCTCTACGAGCAGTACTTC
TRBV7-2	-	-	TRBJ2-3	CASSQYSGDTQYF	TGTGCCAGCAGCCAATATTCGGGAGATACGCAGTATTTT
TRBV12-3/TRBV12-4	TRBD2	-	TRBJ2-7	CASRRGLIYEQYF	TGTGCCAGCAGGAGGGGACTAATATACGAGCAGTACTTC
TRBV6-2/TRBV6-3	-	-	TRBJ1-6	CASTTAGNNSPLHF	TGTGCCAGCACCACTGCGGGCAACAATTCACCCCTCCACTTT
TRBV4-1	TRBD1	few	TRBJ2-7	CASSHGTGLYEQYF	TGCGCCAGCAGCCACGGGACAGGGCTATACGAGCAGTACTTC
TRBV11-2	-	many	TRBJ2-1	CASSSQSGADQFF	TGTGCCAGCAGCTCCCAGAGCGGAGCTGACCAGTTCTTC
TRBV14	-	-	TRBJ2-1	CASSQAGRVSQFF	TGTGCCAGCAGCCAAGCCGGACGTGTTTCGCAGTTCTTC
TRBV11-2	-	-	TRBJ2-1	CASSLGKVGEQFF	TGTGCCAGCAGCTTAGGGAAGGTTGGGGAGCAGTTCTTC
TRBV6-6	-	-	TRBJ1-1	CASSYQAGNTEAFF	TGTGCCAGCAGTTACCAGGCGGGGAACACTGAAGCTTTCTTT
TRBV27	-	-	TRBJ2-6	CASSLGYSGANVLTF	TGTGCCAGCAGTCTAGGGTACTCTGGGGCCAACGTCCTGACTTTC
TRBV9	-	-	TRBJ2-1	CASSVDEGTSYNEQFF	TGTGCCAGCAGCGTAGATGAAGGGACTTCCTACAATGAGCAGTTCTTC
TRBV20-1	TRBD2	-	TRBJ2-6	CSARDRGGSGMSGANVLTF	TGCAGTGCCAGAGACCGGGGTGGTAGCGGGATGTCTGGGGCCAACGTCCTGACTTTC